Listed here are 27 T cell receptor beta chains from one sample, sequenced in a study of blood T cell repertoires in COVID-19. Only in-frame clones appear in the TCRdb table, and some are missing; sequencing was by immunoSEQ multiplex PCR. Seen here are over 130,000 clones, under 90% observed once, and the top ten hold approximately 1.6%. The sequencing sample was made of PBMCs or T cells enriched from blood (not recorded which). All receptors come from a woman under 30 who had been exposed to COVID-19.

Points on this clone: A junction boundary mismatches the germline segment, possibly from a read error. The rearrangement links TRBV13 to TRBJ2-3; TRBD2 agrees at 15 bases. CDR3 length equals 17 residues. CDR1 is PRHDT, CDR2 FYEKMQ, per germline (reference sequence). The CDR3: CASSLGLAGGPRDTQYF. CDR3 bases: TGTGCCAGCAGCCTAGGACTAGCGGGAGGGCCAAGAGATACGCAGTATTTT.

This rearrangement joins TRBV7-2 to TRBJ1-1, with TRBD1 matching 11 bases. There are 15 residues in the CDR3. Germline CDR1 reads SGHTA; CDR2 reads FQGNSA. Unmatched junction bases numbered 1, after V lost 4 bases and J lost 0 bases. The chain's CDR3 is CASSWDRGVNTEAFF. The CDR3 DNA follows: TGTGCCAGCAGCTGGGACAGGGGGGTGAACACTGAAGCTTTCTTT.

Turning to this clone: Other DNA sequences of this sample code for an identical CDR3. The chain has TRBV3-1 (or the pseudogene TRBV3-2) and TRBJ2-2; TRBD2 agrees at 10 bases. The CDR3 totals 17 residues. Germline assignment: CDR1 LGHDT and CDR2 YNNKEL (reference sequence). J was trimmed by 0 bases and V by 3 bases; bases with no gene match: 4. The CDR3 sequence: CASSHLGLAANTGELFF. The DNA for the CDR3 is TGTGCCAGCAGCCACCTAGGACTAGCGGCGAACACCGGGGAGCTGTTTTTT.

The rearrangement links TRBV10-3 to TRBJ2-3; TRBD2 is a possible D gene (7 bases). The ends were cut back, 9 bases at V and 4 bases at J, with 14 bases in the middle. CDR1 is ENHRY and CDR2 is SYGVKD in the germline V gene. The CDR3 extends over 13 amino acids. In DNA, the CDR3 is TGTGCCATAGGGGGGGATTGGGCAGATACGCAGTATTTT. Protein product: CAIGGDWADTQYF.

J is TRBJ1-5 and V is TRBV6-5; D is unresolved. The V end was cut by 7 bases, the J end by 2 bases, with 6 bases between. CDR3 length: 12 amino acids. The germline V gene has CDR1 MNHEY and CDR2 SVGAGI. As DNA, the CDR3 is TGTGCCAGCATTAGCGGCAATCAGCCCCAGCATTTT. Translating gives CASISGNQPQHF.

The V gene is TRBV5-6, the J gene TRBJ1-2; weak D call: TRBD1 (6 bases). The CDR3 is 15 amino acids. V lost 4 bases and J 0 bases, leaving 13 bases between the germline ends. Per germline, CDR1 SGHDT and CDR2 YYEEEE. The chain's CDR3 is CASSPGQLANYGYTF. The CDR3 bases are TGTGCCAGCAGCCCCGGACAGTTAGCTAACTATGGCTACACCTTC.

The gene calls are TRBV25-1 and TRBJ2-2, with D unresolved. This CDR3 spans 15 amino acids. Between the trimmed V and J ends, which lost 4 bases and 0 bases, there was a span of 9 bases. The germline V gene has CDR1 MGHDK and CDR2 SYGVNS. The CDR3 DNA reads TGTGCCAGCAGTGGGAGTTCCACGAACACCGGGGAGCTGTTTTTT. Translating gives CASSGSSTNTGELFF. Full variable domain (remainder filled in from reference TRBV25-1 and TRBJ2-2): EADIYQTPRYLVIGTGKKITLECSQTMGHDKMYWYQQDPGMELHLIHYSYGVNSTEKGDLSSESTVSRIRTEHFPLTLESARPSHTSQYLCASSGSSTNTGELFFGEGSRLTVL.

The chain employs TRBV25-1 and TRBJ1-6; D not certain. The length of the CDR3 is 15 residues. Between the trimmed V and J ends, which lost 0 bases and 5 bases, there was a span of 8 bases. Germline CDR1 reads MGHDK; CDR2 reads SYGVNS. The CDR3: CASSEYGLNNSPLHF. CDR3 DNA sequence: TGTGCCAGCAGTGAATATGGACTGAATAATTCACCCCTCCACTTT.

This clone was counted once. J is TRBJ2-1 and V is TRBV19, with D possibly being TRBD2 (6 bases). V lost 7 bases and J 4 bases, leaving 11 bases between the germline ends. The CDR3 is 13 residues long. Germline CDR1 is LNHDA and CDR2 is SQIVND (reference sequence). The chain's CDR3 is CASKAGQYNEQFF. As DNA, the CDR3 is TGTGCCAGTAAAGCGGGCCAATACAATGAGCAGTTCTTC.

The V call is TRBV19, the J call TRBJ2-3; 12 bases map to TRBD2. V lost 10 bases to trimming and J lost 0 bases; unmatched junction nucleotides: 2. This CDR3 has 14 amino acids. CDR1 is LNHDA, CDR2 SQIVND, per germline (reference sequence). In DNA form, the CDR3 reads TGTGCCACCGGACTAGCGGGAAGCACAGATACGCAGTATTTT. As protein: CATGLAGSTDTQYF.

A single count supports this clone. This sequence joins TRBV11-3 and TRBJ2-1, with 10 bases aligning to TRBD2. The V segment lost 0 bases and the J segment 7 bases; nucleotides outside the gene matches: 3. Looked up from germline, CDR1 is SGHNT and CDR2 is YENEEA. The CDR3 runs to 15 residues. The CDR3 DNA reads as TGTGCCAGCAGCTTAGAAAGCGGGAGGGGTAATGAGCAGTTCTTC. Its protein is CASSLESGRGNEQFF.

The chain links TRBV9 to TRBJ2-1; maybe TRBD1 (5 bases). With 0 bases removed from V and 3 bases from J, the gap between germline ends came to 7 bases. The CDR3 extends over 14 amino acids. The germline V gene has CDR1 SGDLS and CDR2 YYNGEE. The DNA of the CDR3 is TGTGCCAGCAGCGTAGGCAGGGACTACAATGAGCAGTTCTTC. This sequence encodes CASSVGRDYNEQFF.

The chain combines TRBV30 with TRBJ1-5; D uncertain. The CDR3 is made up of 15 amino acids. Germline CDR1 reads GTSNPN; CDR2 reads SVGIG (reference sequence). V dropped 0 bases and J dropped 2 bases, with 11 bases sitting between them. The CDR3 coding sequence is TGTGCCTGGAGTGTACGAGGGATTGGCAATCAGCCCCAGCATTTT. It is translated as CAWSVRGIGNQPQHF.

This chain joins TRBV28 and TRBJ2-5; D is perhaps TRBD2 (6 bases). This CDR3 comprises 15 residues. Germline CDR1 reads MDHEN; CDR2 reads SYDVKM. The V gene lost 6 bases and the J gene lost 6 bases, with 20 bases spanning the gap. Written as DNA, the CDR3 is TGTGCCAGCAGCCCCCGGACTACCCTGGGGAAGACCCAGTACTTC. This encodes CASSPRTTLGKTQYF.

The V call is TRBV6-5, the J call TRBJ2-5; TRBD2 matches at 10 bases. CDR1 MNHEY and CDR2 SVGAGI come from the germline V gene. V was clipped by 4 bases and J by 4 bases; unmatched bases: 9. This CDR3 region has 16 residues. CDR3 coding DNA: TGTGCCAGCAGTTGGGAGGGTCTAGCGGGAGTAGAGACCCAGTACTTC. This encodes CASSWEGLAGVETQYF.

V usage is TRBV19 and J usage is TRBJ1-6; 9 nucleotides agree with TRBD1. The CDR3 sequence is 14 residues long. The junction had 1 base not matched to a gene; V was cut back by 3 bases and J by 7 bases. CDR1 is LNHDA and CDR2 is SQIVND in the germline V gene (reference sequence). This CDR3 is CASSIGQGNSPLHF. The CDR3, as DNA: TGTGCCAGTAGTATCGGACAGGGGAATTCACCCCTCCACTTT. Looking up the rest from reference TRBV19 and TRBJ1-6 gives the full variable domain: DGGITQSPKYLFRKEGQNVTLSCEQNLNHDAMYWYRQDPGQGLRLIYYSQIVNDFQKGDIAEGYSVSREKKESFPLTVTSAQKNPTAFYLCASSIGQGNSPLHFGNGTRLTVT.

This chain joins TRBV9 and TRBJ2-1, with a weak D call TRBD2 (5 bases). From germline, CDR1 is SGDLS and CDR2 YYNGEE. The CDR3 extends over 15 amino acids. V gave up 0 bases and J gave up 0 bases, with 7 bases separating them. The CDR3: CASSVDSGSYNEQFF. The CDR3 DNA sequence: TGTGCCAGCAGCGTAGACAGCGGCTCCTACAATGAGCAGTTCTTC.

The chain uses TRBV5-1 and TRBJ2-1, with D perhaps matching TRBD2 (5 bases). The germline V gene encodes CDR1 SGHRS and CDR2 YFSETQ. Trimming removed 5 bases at V and 0 bases at J, with 12 bases between. This CDR3 contains 15 residues. The CDR3 sequence is CASSPSGNSYNEQFF. CDR3 coding DNA: TGCGCCAGCAGTCCAAGCGGAAACTCCTACAATGAGCAGTTCTTC.

This chain uses TRBV6-5 with TRBJ2-7, with 12 positions matching TRBD2. Trimming removed 6 bases from V and 5 bases from J; junction bases left unmatched: 8. CDR1 MNHEY and CDR2 SVGAGI come from the germline V gene. This CDR3 is built from 15 residues. CDR3 nucleotide sequence: TGTGCCAGCAGCCGATATAGGACTAGCGGGAACGAGCAGTACTTC. Protein: CASSRYRTSGNEQYF.

This chain uses TRBV4-1 with TRBJ1-2; D may be TRBD1 (5 bases). CDR1 and CDR2 (germline): MGHRA, YSYEKL. V was pared by 1 base and J by 8 bases, with 11 bases between. The CDR3 length is 13 residues. DNA of the CDR3: TGCGCCAGCAGCCAAGCCTCAGGGCGAGGCTACACCTTC. Its protein is CASSQASGRGYTF.

This rearrangement joins TRBV30 to TRBJ2-3; TRBD1 aligns across 8 bases. Germline values: CDR1 GTSNPN, CDR2 SVGIG (reference sequence). The CDR3 length is 12 residues. Losses at the gene ends were 8 bases for V and 4 bases for J; bases not matched to a gene: 5. The CDR3 nucleotides are TGTGCCAGAGCGACAGGGGCAGATACGCAGTATTTT. Encoded protein: CARATGADTQYF.

This clone was seen a few times. The rearrangement joins TRBV3-1 (or the pseudogene TRBV3-2) to TRBJ2-7; 7 bases line up with TRBD1. The CDR3 is 15 amino acids. V gave up 0 bases and J gave up 2 bases; unmatched junction bases: 4. The germline V gene has CDR1 LGHDT and CDR2 YNNKEL (reference sequence). The CDR3 bases are TGTGCCAGCAGCCAAGATGAGGGGGCGGCCTACGAGCAGTACTTC. Residues: CASSQDEGAAYEQYF.

V and J are TRBV27 and TRBJ2-3; no definite D call. This CDR3 has 15 residues. Germline CDR1 MNHEY, CDR2 SMNVEV (reference sequence). The V gene lost 2 bases and the J gene lost 0 bases, with 9 bases spanning the gap. CDR3 amino acids: CASSLPGASTDTQYF. Here the CDR3 DNA reads TGTGCCAGCAGTTTACCGGGTGCTAGCACAGATACGCAGTATTTT.

V usage is TRBV30 and J usage is TRBJ1-2; no definite D call. Germline V lookup: CDR1 GTSNPN, CDR2 SVGIG (reference sequence). This CDR3 has 12 residues. V was shortened by 8 bases and J by 8 bases, with 18 bases between the two germline ends. CDR3 bases: TGTGCCAGAGACGCAAGGCAGGCGGGCTACACCTTC. Protein sequence: CARDARQAGYTF.

The rearrangement joins TRBV2 to TRBJ1-3; no clear D gene. The CDR3 consists of 14 residues. Germline V gene data show CDR1 as SNHLY and CDR2 as FYNNEI. Trimming removed 1 base at V and 2 bases at J, with 6 bases between. The CDR3 spells CASSEGGTGNTIYF. The CDR3 DNA reads as TGTGCCAGCAGTGAAGGCGGAACTGGAAACACCATATATTTT.

V gene TRBV2 combines with J gene TRBJ1-4, with a tentative D call TRBD1 (6 bases). The CDR3 is 15 residues long. Deletions cut 3 bases from V and 7 bases from J, with 15 bases between. Germline V gives CDR1 SNHLY, CDR2 FYNNEI. CDR3 nucleotides: TGTGCCAGCAGTGACGGTGGGGGCGGAGGTGAAAAACTGTTTTTT. Its protein product is CASSDGGGGGEKLFF.

This chain connects TRBV7-9 to TRBJ2-3; 7 nucleotides agree with TRBD2. This CDR3 region has 13 residues. V shed 0 bases, J shed 7 bases, and the junction held 1 base outside the gene matches. Germline V gene data show CDR1 as SEHNR and CDR2 as FQNEAQ (reference sequence). CDR3 in DNA: TGTGCCAGCAGCTTAGCGCGGGAGTATACGCAGTATTTT. Protein sequence: CASSLAREYTQYF.